This is a list of T cell receptor beta chains from one sample in a study of identifying expanded T cells in peripheral blood. Assay: immunoSEQ multiplex PCR; the TCRdb copy retains only in-frame clones and omits some. The sample includes 70,000 to 100,000 clones, more than 70% seen only once; the top ten take 15% to 20%. Sequencing used blood. The receptor set was obtained from a person aged 18-69 years in good health. CDR3s include the opening cysteine and the closing phenylalanine or tryptophan. Each record gives: V gene, clone size, J gene, D gene, CDR3 protein, CDR3 DNA. The D gene is left open where the match is weak. Size tells how often a clone was seen (once, few, many) or the class of an expanded clone, and some rows leave it out.

v_gene: TRBV7-7
abundance: once
j_gene: TRBJ2-7
d_gene: .
CDR3aa: CASSLEAGVIYEQYF
CDR3nt: TGTGCCAGCAGCTTAGAGGCAGGGGTAATCTACGAGCAGTACTTC

v_gene: TRBV4-1
abundance: .
j_gene: TRBJ1-1
d_gene: .
CDR3aa: CASRGPLRDTEAFF
CDR3nt: TGCGCCAGCAGGGGGCCCCTCCGGGACACTGAAGCTTTCTTT

v_gene: TRBV5-1
abundance: .
j_gene: TRBJ2-3
d_gene: .
CDR3aa: CASSQGLGTDTQYF
CDR3nt: TGCGCCAGCAGCCAGGGATTGGGCACAGATACGCAGTATTTT

v_gene: TRBV5-6
abundance: .
j_gene: TRBJ2-3
d_gene: .
CDR3aa: CASSEVPRGTDTQYF
CDR3nt: TGTGCCAGCAGCGAGGTTCCCCGCGGCACAGATACGCAGTATTTT

v_gene: TRBV5-1
abundance: few
j_gene: TRBJ1-6
d_gene: TRBD1
CDR3aa: CASSPTGWNSPLHF
CDR3nt: TGCGCCAGCAGCCCGACAGGGTGGAATTCACCCCTCCACTTT

v_gene: TRBV11-2
abundance: .
j_gene: TRBJ1-2
d_gene: .
CDR3aa: CASSLVGLGYGYTF
CDR3nt: TGTGCCAGCAGCTTAGTGGGATTGGGGTACGGCTACACCTTC

v_gene: TRBV19
abundance: .
j_gene: TRBJ1-1
d_gene: TRBD1
CDR3aa: CASSPSTGDSNTEAFF
CDR3nt: TGTGCCAGTAGTCCTTCGACAGGGGACTCGAACACTGAAGCTTTCTTT

v_gene: TRBV27
abundance: .
j_gene: TRBJ1-6
d_gene: .
CDR3aa: CASSHRWAGARNSPLHF
CDR3nt: TGTGCCAGCTCACACCGCTGGGCGGGAGCCAGAAATTCACCCCTCCACTTT

v_gene: TRBV5-1
abundance: .
j_gene: TRBJ1-2
d_gene: .
CDR3aa: CASSLIDSEQYGYTF
CDR3nt: TGCGCCAGCAGCTTGATAGACAGCGAACAGTATGGCTACACCTTC

v_gene: TRBV9
abundance: once
j_gene: TRBJ2-7
d_gene: .
CDR3aa: CATCRGQTSYEQYF
CDR3nt: TGTGCCACCTGCAGGGGACAAACCTCCTACGAGCAGTACTTC

v_gene: TRBV5-4
abundance: .
j_gene: TRBJ1-4
d_gene: .
CDR3aa: CASSLGGAEKLFF
CDR3nt: TGTGCCAGCAGCTTGGGTGGCGCAGAAAAACTGTTTTTT

v_gene: TRBV4-1
abundance: .
j_gene: TRBJ2-3
d_gene: .
CDR3aa: CASSQEDRVSTDTQYF
CDR3nt: TGCGCCAGCAGCCAAGAGGATCGGGTTAGCACAGATACGCAGTATTTT

v_gene: TRBV19
abundance: .
j_gene: TRBJ2-5
d_gene: .
CDR3aa: CASSRRPPEGVETQYF
CDR3nt: TGTGCCAGTAGTAGACGACCCCCCGAGGGCGTAGAGACCCAGTACTTC

v_gene: TRBV10-3
abundance: .
j_gene: TRBJ2-1
d_gene: TRBD1
CDR3aa: CAISESTPGQGRSEQFF
CDR3nt: TGTGCCATCAGTGAGTCGACTCCGGGACAGGGCAGAAGTGAGCAGTTCTTC

v_gene: TRBV4-2
abundance: .
j_gene: TRBJ1-1
d_gene: .
CDR3aa: CASSQDTPEAFF
CDR3nt: TGTGCCAGCAGCCAAGATACACCAGAAGCTTTCTTT

v_gene: TRBV27
abundance: .
j_gene: TRBJ2-2
d_gene: TRBD1
CDR3aa: CASSPRTGNTGELFF
CDR3nt: TGTGCCAGCAGTCCGAGGACAGGGAACACCGGGGAGCTGTTTTTT

v_gene: TRBV6-6
abundance: once
j_gene: TRBJ2-3
d_gene: .
CDR3aa: CASSYSRLSGVDTQYF
CDR3nt: TGTGCCAGCAGTTACTCGAGGCTATCGGGGGTGGATACGCAGTATTTT

v_gene: TRBV29-1
abundance: .
j_gene: TRBJ2-2
d_gene: TRBD1
CDR3aa: CSVVGTGLAGELFF
CDR3nt: TGCAGCGTTGTAGGGACAGGGTTGGCCGGGGAGCTGTTTTTT

v_gene: TRBV7-2
abundance: .
j_gene: TRBJ2-3
d_gene: .
CDR3aa: CASSPSGPRGDTQYF
CDR3nt: TGTGCCAGCAGCCCCTCGGGCCCTAGGGGGGATACGCAGTATTTT

v_gene: TRBV6-5
abundance: many
j_gene: TRBJ2-3
d_gene: .
CDR3aa: CASSYGGATDTQYF
CDR3nt: TGTGCCAGCAGTTACGGGGGGGCCACAGATACGCAGTATTTT

v_gene: TRBV5-6
abundance: .
j_gene: TRBJ1-1
d_gene: .
CDR3aa: CASSSPSGHEAFF
CDR3nt: TGTGCCAGCAGCTCCCCCTCGGGCCATGAAGCTTTCTTT

v_gene: TRBV14
abundance: .
j_gene: TRBJ2-1
d_gene: TRBD2
CDR3aa: CASSQAKRLALGHNEQFF
CDR3nt: TGTGCCAGCAGCCAAGCCAAAAGACTAGCGCTAGGTCACAATGAGCAGTTCTTC

v_gene: TRBV13
abundance: .
j_gene: TRBJ2-7
d_gene: .
CDR3aa: CASSLIGRYEQYF
CDR3nt: TGTGCCAGCAGCTTAATCGGCCGCTACGAGCAGTACTTC

v_gene: TRBV7-2
abundance: .
j_gene: TRBJ2-1
d_gene: TRBD2
CDR3aa: CASSLYGGGIYNEQFF
CDR3nt: TGTGCCAGCAGCCTGTATGGCGGGGGAATCTACAATGAGCAGTTCTTC

v_gene: TRBV6-6
abundance: few
j_gene: TRBJ1-1
d_gene: .
CDR3aa: CASKPMRDTEAFF
CDR3nt: TGTGCCAGCAAACCCATGAGGGACACTGAAGCTTTCTTT

v_gene: TRBV7-2
abundance: .
j_gene: TRBJ2-7
d_gene: .
CDR3aa: CASSSYLESRLNF
CDR3nt: TGTGCCAGCAGCTCCTACTTGGAATCCCGCTTGAACTTC

v_gene: TRBV7-8
abundance: .
j_gene: TRBJ1-1
d_gene: .
CDR3aa: CASLLAGINTEAFF
CDR3nt: TGTGCCAGCTTATTAGCGGGGATTAACACTGAAGCTTTCTTT

v_gene: TRBV10-3
abundance: .
j_gene: TRBJ2-5
d_gene: .
CDR3aa: CATTPTRSAQETQYF
CDR3nt: TGTGCCACAACGCCCACCAGGAGCGCCCAAGAGACCCAGTACTTC

v_gene: TRBV5-1
abundance: .
j_gene: TRBJ1-1
d_gene: .
CDR3aa: CASSLERNTEAFF
CDR3nt: TGCGCCAGCAGCTTGGAGAGGAACACTGAAGCTTTCTTT

v_gene: TRBV28
abundance: once
j_gene: TRBJ2-1
d_gene: TRBD2
CDR3aa: CASSSNRLAAYNNEQFF
CDR3nt: TGTGCCAGCAGTTCAAACCGGCTAGCGGCGTATAACAATGAGCAGTTCTTC

v_gene: TRBV10-3
abundance: .
j_gene: TRBJ2-7
d_gene: .
CDR3aa: CAISDLLRLEQYF
CDR3nt: TGTGCCATCAGTGACCTTCTACGGCTCGAGCAGTACTTC

v_gene: TRBV4-2
abundance: .
j_gene: TRBJ2-2
d_gene: .
CDR3aa: CASSQALDTGELFF
CDR3nt: TGTGCCAGCAGCCAAGCCCTAGACACCGGGGAGCTGTTTTTT

v_gene: TRBV7-9
abundance: .
j_gene: TRBJ1-2
d_gene: .
CDR3aa: CASSPGTFYGYTF
CDR3nt: TGTGCCAGCAGCCCGGGGACGTTTTATGGCTACACCTTC

v_gene: TRBV27
abundance: .
j_gene: TRBJ1-5
d_gene: .
CDR3aa: CASSPYGGDGNQPQHF
CDR3nt: TGTGCCAGCAGCCCTTACGGGGGGGACGGCAATCAGCCCCAGCATTTT

v_gene: TRBV6-1
abundance: .
j_gene: TRBJ1-1
d_gene: .
CDR3aa: CASKEGSTGGTEAFF
CDR3nt: TGTGCCAGCAAAGAGGGCAGCACTGGGGGTACTGAAGCTTTCTTT

v_gene: TRBV19
abundance: once
j_gene: TRBJ2-6
d_gene: .
CDR3aa: CASSTTLMRGTGANVLTF
CDR3nt: TGTGCCAGTAGTACGACCCTTATGAGGGGGACTGGGGCCAACGTCCTGACTTTC

v_gene: TRBV19
abundance: once
j_gene: TRBJ1-5
d_gene: TRBD1
CDR3aa: CASRGQGYSNQPQHF
CDR3nt: TGTGCCAGTAGGGGACAGGGATATAGCAATCAGCCCCAGCATTTT

v_gene: TRBV11-2
abundance: .
j_gene: TRBJ2-5
d_gene: .
CDR3aa: CASSFGAQETQYF
CDR3nt: TGTGCCAGCAGCTTTGGTGCCCAAGAGACCCAGTACTTC

v_gene: TRBV15
abundance: .
j_gene: TRBJ2-1
d_gene: TRBD2
CDR3aa: CATSRELAAGGLNEQFF
CDR3nt: TGTGCCACCAGCAGAGAGCTAGCGGCGGGGGGCCTCAATGAGCAGTTCTTC

v_gene: TRBV9
abundance: .
j_gene: TRBJ2-5
d_gene: TRBD2
CDR3aa: CASSPSGGVQETQYF
CDR3nt: TGTGCCAGCAGTCCTAGCGGGGGGGTCCAAGAGACCCAGTACTTC

v_gene: TRBV30
abundance: .
j_gene: TRBJ2-1
d_gene: .
CDR3aa: CALRRPGVAVSLEQFF
CDR3nt: TGTGCCTTGCGGCGGCCGGGAGTAGCGGTGAGCCTTGAGCAGTTCTTC

v_gene: TRBV5-1
abundance: .
j_gene: TRBJ2-2
d_gene: .
CDR3aa: CASSHRAGELFF
CDR3nt: TGCGCCAGCAGCCACCGGGCCGGGGAGCTGTTTTTT

v_gene: TRBV7-9
abundance: .
j_gene: TRBJ1-2
d_gene: TRBD1
CDR3aa: CASSLPEGRGQGYTF
CDR3nt: TGTGCCAGCAGCTTACCGGAGGGGAGGGGGCAAGGCTACACCTTC

v_gene: TRBV4-3
abundance: once
j_gene: TRBJ1-4
d_gene: .
CDR3aa: CASSQLPGPNEKLFF
CDR3nt: TGCGCCAGCAGCCAACTCCCCGGACCGAATGAAAAACTGTTTTTT

v_gene: TRBV7-6
abundance: .
j_gene: TRBJ2-7
d_gene: .
CDR3aa: CASSLSTARRHEQYF
CDR3nt: TGTGCCAGCAGCTTAAGTACGGCCCGGAGGCACGAGCAGTACTTC

v_gene: TRBV4-3
abundance: .
j_gene: TRBJ1-4
d_gene: .
CDR3aa: CASSLRWAATNEKLFF
CDR3nt: TGCGCCAGCAGCCTCCGATGGGCAGCAACTAATGAAAAACTGTTTTTT

v_gene: TRBV4-2
abundance: few
j_gene: TRBJ1-3
d_gene: .
CDR3aa: CASSQDSARANSGNTIYF
CDR3nt: TGTGCCAGCAGCCAAGACAGCGCCAGGGCAAACTCTGGAAACACCATATATTTT

v_gene: TRBV2
abundance: few
j_gene: TRBJ1-6
d_gene: .
CDR3aa: CASSERSYNSPLHF
CDR3nt: TGTGCCAGCAGTGAGCGCTCCTATAATTCACCCCTCCACTTT

v_gene: TRBV7-9
abundance: .
j_gene: TRBJ2-5
d_gene: .
CDR3aa: CASSLATGRETQYF
CDR3nt: TGTGCCAGCAGCCTAGCGACAGGGAGGGAGACCCAGTACTTC

v_gene: TRBV4-1
abundance: .
j_gene: TRBJ1-1
d_gene: .
CDR3aa: CASSQEDYIFGTEAFF
CDR3nt: TGCGCCAGCAGCCAAGAAGATTACATCTTCGGCACTGAAGCTTTCTTT

v_gene: TRBV27
abundance: .
j_gene: TRBJ1-5
d_gene: .
CDR3aa: CASSLWGRNQPQHF
CDR3nt: TGTGCCAGCAGTTTATGGGGCAGAAATCAGCCCCAGCATTTT

v_gene: TRBV18
abundance: .
j_gene: TRBJ1-3
d_gene: .
CDR3aa: CASSPEGGSGNTIYF
CDR3nt: TGTGCCAGCTCACCAGAGGGCGGTTCGGGAAACACCATATATTTT